These T cell receptor beta chains were read from a single sample in a study of blood T cell repertoires in COVID-19. Measured with immunoSEQ multiplex PCR; TCRdb has only the in-frame clones, and not every one. The sample carries about 280,000 clones, almost 90% recorded once. The sequenced material came from peripheral blood. These receptors were collected from a woman in her twenties or thirties with COVID-19, enrolled during active disease. The CDR3 runs from the conserved cysteine through the conserved F or W. A D gene is named only where the DNA matches it firmly. For some rows the clone size is stated as once, few or many, or as a class when expanded; others skip it.

D	V	J	size	CDR3	DNA
-	TRBV5-8	TRBJ1-1	-	CASSLGLITGLTEAFF	TGTGCCAGCAGCTTGGGTCTAATAACAGGGTTGACTGAAGCTTTCTTT
TRBD2	TRBV4-2	TRBJ2-1	-	CASSQVGGRALDNEQFF	TGTGCCAGCAGCCAAGTGGGCGGGAGGGCCCTGGACAATGAGCAGTTCTTC
TRBD2	TRBV30	TRBJ2-5	-	CAWSSGRGEETQYF	TGTGCCTGGAGTTCAGGTCGGGGGGAAGAGACCCAGTACTTC
-	TRBV5-1	TRBJ2-2	-	CASSLGGVNTGELFF	TGCGCCAGCAGCTTAGGAGGGGTGAACACCGGGGAGCTGTTTTTT
-	TRBV15	TRBJ1-6	few	CATSRDLFSPLHF	TGTGCCACCAGCAGAGATCTCTTTTCACCCCTCCACTTT
-	TRBV19	TRBJ1-5	-	CASSIRRQANNQPQHF	TGTGCCAGTAGTATAAGACGACAGGCCAACAATCAGCCCCAGCATTTT
TRBD1	TRBV7-2	TRBJ1-1	-	CASSPSRGLEAFF	TGTGCCAGCAGCCCCTCCAGGGGGTTGGAGGCTTTCTTT
TRBD1	TRBV4-1	TRBJ2-7	-	CASSQVGQGAIRVAEQYF	TGCGCCAGCAGCCAAGTTGGACAGGGGGCTATCAGGGTTGCCGAGCAGTACTTC
TRBD2	TRBV6-5	TRBJ2-2	-	CASRRGSTGELFF	TGTGCCAGCAGGCGGGGGAGCACCGGGGAGCTGTTTTTT
TRBD1	TRBV2	TRBJ1-2	-	CASSVRDRDPRGYTF	TGTGCCAGCAGTGTCCGGGACAGGGATCCCCGCGGCTACACCTTC
-	TRBV30	TRBJ2-2	once	CAWSVGRSGATGELFF	TGTGCCTGGAGTGTAGGTCGATCTGGGGCCACCGGGGAGCTGTTTTTT
-	TRBV30	TRBJ2-3	-	CAWSRGSTDTQYF	TGTGCCTGGAGTCGAGGGTCCACAGATACGCAGTATTTT
-	TRBV5-5	TRBJ2-7	-	CASSFGYSYEQYF	TGTGCCAGCAGCTTCGGGTACTCCTACGAGCAGTACTTC
-	TRBV27	TRBJ2-4	once	CASSWGPGVAKNIQYF	TGTGCCAGCAGTTGGGGGCCCGGGGTAGCCAAAAACATTCAGTACTTC
TRBD1	TRBV18	TRBJ2-1	-	CASSPPRQGWDNEQFF	TGTGCCAGCTCTCCTCCAAGACAGGGTTGGGACAATGAGCAGTTCTTC
TRBD1	TRBV10-3	TRBJ2-2	few	CAISESQDRGPGELFF	TGTGCCATCAGTGAGTCGCAGGACAGGGGCCCCGGGGAGCTGTTTTTT
-	TRBV7-3	TRBJ2-3	-	CASSFGGASGTQYF	TGTGCCAGCAGCTTTGGGGGGGCTAGCGGTACGCAGTATTTT
-	TRBV6-2/TRBV6-3	TRBJ2-2	-	CASSYPEASHTGELFF	TGTGCCAGCAGTTACCCCGAGGCTAGCCACACCGGGGAGCTGTTTTTT
-	TRBV28	TRBJ1-1	-	CASSPWGDLNTEAFF	TGTGCCAGCAGTCCATGGGGGGACCTGAACACTGAAGCTTTCTTT
-	TRBV6-5	TRBJ1-1	-	CASTPSLPGGTEAFF	TGTGCCAGCACCCCGTCACTCCCCGGGGGCACTGAAGCTTTCTTT
-	TRBV29-1	TRBJ2-1	-	CSVVIRAYNEQFF	TGCAGCGTTGTCATCAGGGCCTACAATGAGCAGTTCTTC
-	TRBV7-9	TRBJ2-5	-	CASSLQGRGRETQYF	TGTGCCAGCAGCTTACAAGGCAGGGGAAGAGAGACCCAGTACTTC
TRBD1	TRBV4-1	TRBJ2-3	-	CASSPRGTGDTDTQYF	TGCGCCAGCAGCCCCAGGGGGACAGGCGACACAGATACGCAGTATTTT
TRBD2	TRBV11-1	TRBJ2-1	once	CASSLSGRRYNEQFF	TGTGCCAGCAGCCTTAGCGGGAGGCGCTACAATGAGCAGTTCTTC
TRBD2	TRBV5-1	TRBJ2-1	once	CASSPPSGSLFLSNEQFF	TGCGCCAGCAGCCCGCCTAGCGGGAGTTTGTTTTTGAGCAATGAGCAGTTCTTC
TRBD2	TRBV19	TRBJ2-1	-	CASSISSGRGNEQFF	TGTGCCAGTAGTATATCAAGCGGGAGGGGCAATGAGCAGTTCTTC
TRBD2	TRBV10-2	TRBJ2-2	-	CASNSRTSANTGELFF	TGCGCCAGCAATTCCCGGACTAGCGCGAACACCGGGGAGCTGTTTTTT
-	TRBV6-1	TRBJ1-5	-	CASSGPRQVFDQPQHF	TGTGCCAGCAGTGGCCCTAGACAGGTGTTCGATCAGCCCCAGCATTTT
-	TRBV5-4	TRBJ1-2	-	CASSRDTLYGYTF	TGTGCCAGCAGCAGGGACACACTCTATGGCTACACCTTC
-	TRBV9	TRBJ2-2	-	CASSVDPTGELFF	TGTGCCAGCAGCGTAGATCCTACCGGGGAGCTGTTTTTT
-	TRBV4-1	TRBJ1-1	few	CASRPPGFTEAFF	TGCGCCAGCAGACCGCCAGGATTCACTGAAGCTTTCTTT
-	TRBV5-1	TRBJ1-2	few	CASSQDRDYGYTF	TGCGCCAGCAGCCAGGACAGAGACTATGGCTACACCTTC
-	TRBV6-2/TRBV6-3	TRBJ2-7	-	CASSRAGDEQYF	TGTGCCAGCAGTCGGGCCGGGGACGAGCAGTACTTC
-	TRBV10-3	TRBJ1-1	-	CAIWSGGVTEAFF	TGTGCCATCTGGTCGGGAGGGGTGACTGAAGCTTTCTTT
-	TRBV7-9	TRBJ1-6	-	CASSLEQTTNSPLHF	TGTGCCAGCAGCTTAGAACAGACTACCAATTCACCCCTCCACTTT
-	TRBV2	TRBJ2-7	once	CASSEAQPTGHYEQYF	TGTGCCAGCAGTGAAGCGCAGCCGACAGGACACTACGAGCAGTACTTC
TRBD1	TRBV29-1	TRBJ2-7	-	CSVRTGSNYEQYF	TGCAGCGTTCGGACAGGGAGCAACTACGAGCAGTACTTC
-	TRBV28	TRBJ1-5	-	CASSSLNQPQHF	TGTGCCAGCAGTTCTTTAAATCAGCCCCAGCATTTT
-	TRBV11-3	TRBJ2-7	-	CASSLRGESSYEQYF	TGTGCCAGCAGCTTACGCGGGGAGAGCTCCTACGAGCAGTACTTC
TRBD1	TRBV5-8	TRBJ2-3	-	CASSSTGTGGADTQYF	TGTGCCAGCAGCAGTACCGGGACAGGGGGCGCAGATACGCAGTATTTT
-	TRBV19	TRBJ2-1	-	CASSTQGYNEQFF	TGTGCCAGTAGTACCCAGGGTTACAATGAGCAGTTCTTC
-	TRBV18	TRBJ1-1	-	CASSPPPKGAEAFF	TGTGCCAGCTCACCACCTCCCAAGGGGGCTGAAGCTTTCTTT
-	TRBV14	TRBJ2-7	once	CASSQELIGRGGLVGYEQYF	TGTGCCAGCAGCCAAGAGTTGATCGGCAGGGGGGGACTAGTTGGCTACGAGCAGTACTTC
-	TRBV3-1/TRBV3-2	TRBJ2-7	-	CASSAAGSPYEQYF	TGTGCCAGCAGCGCGGCCGGGTCGCCCTACGAGCAGTACTTC
TRBD2	TRBV4-3	TRBJ2-3	-	CASSQFQRDTDTQYF	TGCGCCAGCAGCCAATTCCAGCGGGACACAGATACGCAGTATTTT
-	TRBV5-4	TRBJ1-1	-	CASSLDQGNTEAFF	TGTGCCAGCAGCTTGGACCAGGGGAACACTGAAGCTTTCTTT
TRBD1	TRBV30	TRBJ2-7	few	CAWSGGQGRRVLYEQYF	TGTGCCTGGAGCGGAGGACAGGGAAGGCGGGTTTTATACGAGCAGTACTTC
TRBD2	TRBV7-2	TRBJ2-7	-	CASSLAPSGRNEQYF	TGTGCCAGCAGCTTAGCCCCTAGCGGGAGGAACGAGCAGTACTTC
-	TRBV9	TRBJ2-1	-	CASSVRGSVFGEQFF	TGTGCCAGCAGCGTACGAGGGAGCGTGTTTGGTGAGCAGTTCTTC
TRBD2	TRBV5-1	TRBJ2-7	-	CASSLATAGGFFSYEQYF	TGCGCCAGCAGCTTGGCCACAGCGGGAGGGTTTTTTTCCTACGAGCAGTACTTC
-	TRBV6-1	TRBJ1-3	-	CASSEEAAGNTIYF	TGTGCCAGCAGTGAAGAAGCTGCTGGAAACACCATATATTTT
TRBD2	TRBV3-1/TRBV3-2	TRBJ2-7	-	CASSQTSGTYEQYF	TGTGCCAGCAGCCAAACTAGCGGGACCTACGAGCAGTACTTC